The next 25 T cell receptor beta chains were all read from a single sample in a study of T-cell reconstitution after alpha-beta-depleted transplantation in children. Construction of the TCRbeta library involved unique molecular identifiers. Each CDR3 protein gets one entry after TCRdb re-called the PCR reads with MiXCR. Of approximately 490,000 distinct CDR3 sequences listed, about 10% are singletons. The sequenced sample was PBMCs, obtained before TCRalphabeta/CD19-depleted stem cell transplant. These receptor sequences come from a child younger than 10 with inherited bone marrow failure, due to receive a stem cell transplant.

This clonotype has ten or more counts. This chain uses TRBV5-1 with TRBJ2-7, with D unresolved. This CDR3 has 15 residues. With 0 bases removed from V and 1 base from J, the gap between germline ends came to 11 bases. Germline assignment: CDR1 SGHRS and CDR2 YFSETQ. The CDR3 bases are TGCGCCAGCAGCTTGGCGTGGGGAAGGTCCTACGAGCAGTACTTC. Its protein product is CASSLAWGRSYEQYF. The entire variable domain, with the rest obtained from reference TRBV5-1 and TRBJ2-7, is as follows: KAGVTQTPRYLIKTRGQQVTLSCSPISGHRSVSWYQQTPGQGLQFLFEYFSETQRNKGNFPGRFSGRQFSNSRSEMNVSTLELGDSALYLCASSLAWGRSYEQYFGPGTRLTVT.

Only a few counts were recorded for this clonotype. V gene TRBV12-3 or TRBV12-4 combines with J gene TRBJ1-5, with 8 bases fitting TRBD1. Germline trimming cut 5 bases from V and 5 bases from J; bases unmatched to any gene: 14. CDR3 length: 17 residues. Written as DNA, the CDR3 is TGTGCCAGCAGTCGTCTATTGGACAGGGAAGAGGATCAGCCCCAGCATTTT. Translating it yields CASSRLLDREEDQPQHF.

This clonotype was detected ten times or more. The chain is built from TRBV23-1 and TRBJ2-7; D is ambiguous. TRBV23-1 is classed as an ORF, of uncertain function. The V end was cut by 0 bases, the J end by 2 bases, with 8 bases between. The CDR3 spans 14 residues. CDR3: CASSQSRATYEQYF. The CDR3 DNA is TGCGCCAGCAGTCAATCCCGGGCCACCTACGAGCAGTACTTC.

This clonotype appeared many times. V and J are TRBV5-6 and TRBJ2-1; 7 bases are shared with TRBD2. Germline CDR1 SGHDT, CDR2 YYEEEE. The length of the CDR3 is 17 residues. V gave up 0 bases and J gave up 4 bases; unmatched junction bases: 10. In DNA form, the CDR3 reads TGTGCCAGCAGCTTGGCCAACGGCGGGAGTACATACAATGAGCAGTTCTTC. Translation: CASSLANGGSTYNEQFF.

The table lists this clonotype with many counts. The chain employs TRBV7-8 and TRBJ2-2, with a weak D call TRBD1 (6 bases). The ends were cut back, 3 bases at V and 7 bases at J, with 12 bases in the middle. The CDR3 is 14 amino acids. CDR1 and CDR2 from the germline V gene are SGHVS and FQNEAQ. The CDR3 loop is CASSFRGGIGELFF. CDR3 DNA: TGTGCCAGCAGCTTTCGTGGGGGCATCGGGGAGCTGTTTTTT.

This clonotype was observed at least ten times. The gene calls are TRBV27 and TRBJ1-1, with D unclear. The CDR3 sequence is 16 residues long. The germline gives CDR1 MNHEY, CDR2 SMNVEV (reference sequence). V gave up 5 bases and J gave up 0 bases, with 16 bases separating them. DNA of the CDR3: TGTGCCAGCAGTCCGCAACAGCTATGGATGAACACTGAAGCTTTCTTT. Protein: CASSPQQLWMNTEAFF.

This clonotype was seen at least ten times. The rearrangement uses TRBV4-2 and TRBJ2-1; 7 bases fit TRBD2. CDR3 size: 16 residues. The V gene's germline CDR1 is LGHNA and CDR2 YNFKEQ. Trimming removed 0 bases from V and 6 bases from J; junction bases left unmatched: 8. The CDR3 DNA follows: TGTGCCAGCAGCCAAGATATCCGAGCGGGGCCCAATGAGCAGTTCTTC. Translating gives CASSQDIRAGPNEQFF.

This rearrangement joins TRBV7-9 to TRBJ1-1; a weak D match, TRBD1 (6 bases). In germline, CDR1 is SEHNR, CDR2 FQNEAQ (reference sequence). V lost 5 bases and J lost 5, with 18 bases in between. This CDR3 is 15 amino acids long. As DNA, the CDR3 is TGTGCCAGCAGCGTACTTACAGGGTTTGGGACTGAAGCTTTCTTT. This encodes CASSVLTGFGTEAFF.

This clonotype was seen repeatedly, ten times or more. This chain uses TRBV29-1 with TRBJ2-3; 11 bases align to TRBD2. The CDR3 has 15 residues. Germline assignment: CDR1 SQVTM and CDR2 ANQGSEA. J was trimmed by 6 bases and V by 0 bases; bases with no gene match: 5. The CDR3 loop is CSVEEGLAVGDTQYF. The CDR3 nucleotides read TGCAGCGTTGAAGAGGGACTAGCGGTTGGTGATACGCAGTATTTT.

This clonotype was counted only a few times. The chain employs TRBV11-2 and TRBJ2-7; TRBD1 or TRBD2 may be the D gene (5 bases each). V lost 2 bases and J lost 2, with 16 bases in between. Germline lookup yields CDR1 SGHAT and CDR2 FQNNGV. CDR3 length: 16 residues. The CDR3, as DNA: TGTGCCAGCAGCTTACTGGGGACGACTATAACCTACGAGCAGTACTTC. Protein: CASSLLGTTITYEQYF.

The rearrangement joins TRBV20-1 to TRBJ2-1; D remains ambiguous. Per germline, CDR1 DFQATT and CDR2 SNEGSKA (reference sequence). The CDR3 contains 12 residues. V was trimmed by 3 bases and J by 6 bases, leaving 9 bases between them. CDR3 in amino acids: CSARPKGNEQFF. The CDR3 DNA is TGCAGTGCTAGGCCAAAGGGCAATGAGCAGTTCTTC.

The table lists this clonotype with a few counts. The V and J genes are TRBV20-1 and TRBJ2-4; possible D gene TRBD2, 6 bases. Germline CDR1 DFQATT, CDR2 SNEGSKA (reference sequence). Trimming cost V 0 bases and J 7 bases, with 19 bases left between them. The CDR3 runs 16 residues. The CDR3 DNA is TGCAGTGCTAGAGATTGGCAGGGAGGTGAGGGGAACATTCAGTACTTC. Translation: CSARDWQGGEGNIQYF.

This clonotype was recorded at least ten times. This chain links TRBV7-2 with TRBJ2-3; no definite D call. Trimming left V 3 bases short and J 3 bases short, with 10 bases between. The germline CDR1 and CDR2 sequences are SGHTA and FQGNSA. The length of the CDR3 is 14 residues. The CDR3 loop reads CASSLDPVTDTQYF. Written as DNA, the CDR3 is TGTGCCAGCAGCTTGGACCCAGTTACAGATACGCAGTATTTT.

Ten or more counts support this clonotype. The chain combines TRBV4-3 with TRBJ2-3; the match to TRBD2 covers 9 bases. Germline lookup yields CDR1 LGHNA and CDR2 YSLEER. This CDR3 has 20 residues. After removal of 1 base from V and 1 base from J, the junction contained 15 bases not matched to a gene. As DNA, the CDR3 is TGCGCCAGCAGCCAAGGGATTATAGTAGCGGGAGTAAATCGCACAGATACGCAGTATTTT. Its translation is CASSQGIIVAGVNRTDTQYF.

This clonotype has at least ten counts. This rearrangement joins TRBV30 to TRBJ1-1, with D perhaps TRBD1 (6 bases). Trimming took off 1 base at V and 4 bases at J, with 10 bases between the two ends. Germline assignment: CDR1 GTSNPN and CDR2 SVGIG (reference sequence). The CDR3 spans 13 residues. For the CDR3, the DNA is TGTGCCTGGAGTGGACAGGTGGGCACTGAAGCTTTCTTT. Translating gives CAWSGQVGTEAFF.

The V and J genes are TRBV8-2 and TRBJ2-1; TRBD2 is taken as the D call from the table, unchecked against the DNA. TRBV8-2 is classified as a pseudogene. CDR3 length: 17 residues. CDR3: CAMSPGLAGSSYNEQFF. CDR3 sequence (DNA): TGTGCCATGAGCCCTGGCCTAGCGGGTAGCTCCTACAATGAGCAGTTCTTC.

This clonotype was detected many times. This sequence joins TRBV29-1 and TRBJ2-5; TRBD2 matches at 9 bases. The V segment lost 3 bases and the J segment 5 bases; nucleotides outside the gene matches: 10. Per the germline V gene, CDR1 is SQVTM and CDR2 is ANQGSEA. This CDR3 region has 15 residues. The CDR3 region is CSVDSAGLAVETQYF. CDR3 DNA: TGCAGCGTTGATTCTGCGGGACTAGCAGTGGAGACCCAGTACTTC. Full variable domain (remainder filled in from reference TRBV29-1 and TRBJ2-5): SAVISQKPSRDICQRGTSLTIQCQVDSQVTMMFWYRQQPGQSLTLIATANQGSEATYESGFVIDKFPISRPNLTFSTLTVSNMSPEDSSIYLCSVDSAGLAVETQYFGPGTRLLVL.

At least ten counts were recorded for this clonotype. The CDR3 sequence: CASSGQGRQPQHF. The CDR3 region has the DNA TGTGCCAGCAGTGGACAGGGTAGGCAGCCCCAGCATTTT. The chain couples TRBV6-6 to TRBJ1-5; 8 nucleotides line up with TRBD1. The CDR3 spans 13 residues. CDR1 is MNHNY, CDR2 SVGAGI, per germline (reference sequence). Unmatched junction bases numbered 4, after V lost 5 bases and J lost 7 bases.

This clonotype appeared a single time. The chain couples TRBV19 to TRBJ2-3, with D maybe TRBD2 (5 bases). This CDR3 is built from 13 residues. Germline V gene data show CDR1 as LNHDA and CDR2 as SQIVND (reference sequence). V shed 6 bases and J shed 2 bases, with 9 bases lying between them. The DNA of the CDR3 is TGTGCCAGTAGGGACTTCCTCACAGATACGCAGTATTTT. It specifies CASRDFLTDTQYF.

This clonotype was seen ten or more times. The CDR3 spells CASSLQVGGNEKLFF. For the CDR3, the DNA is TGTGCCAGCAGTTTACAAGTGGGAGGGAATGAAAAACTGTTTTTT. J is TRBJ1-4 and V is TRBV27; unclear D gene. Trimming left V 2 bases short and J 5 bases short, with 12 bases between. Looked up from germline, CDR1 is MNHEY and CDR2 is SMNVEV (reference sequence). CDR3 length: 15 residues. The complete variable domain, with remaining parts taken from reference TRBV27 and TRBJ1-4, reads EAQVTQNPRYLITVTGKKLTVTCSQNMNHEYMSWYRQDPGLGLRQIYYSMNVEVTDKGDVPEGYKVSRKEKRNFPLILESPSPNQTSLYFCASSLQVGGNEKLFFGSGTQLSVL.

In its sample, this clonotype was seen many times. This sequence joins TRBV12-3 or TRBV12-4 and TRBJ1-5; perhaps TRBD1 as D (5 bases). Trimming took 7 bases from V and 5 from J, leaving 9 bases between them. The length of the CDR3 is 12 residues. This chain's CDR3 is CASTQGYQPQHF. As DNA, the CDR3 is TGTGCCAGCACCCAGGGATATCAGCCCCAGCATTTT.

This clonotype was seen at least ten times. J is TRBJ2-1 and V is TRBV20-1; tentatively, D is TRBD1 (6 bases). The germline V and J ends were trimmed by 0 bases and 9 bases, with 18 bases remaining between them. Germline V CDR1 and CDR2: DFQATT, SNEGSKA (reference sequence). This CDR3 contains 15 residues. The chain's CDR3 is CSARDRTDAAAEQFF. The CDR3 bases are TGCAGTGCTAGAGATCGGACAGATGCGGCGGCTGAGCAGTTCTTC.

The chain has TRBV28 and TRBJ2-7, with D possibly being TRBD1 or TRBD2 (5 bases each). From germline, CDR1 is MDHEN and CDR2 SYDVKM. V was trimmed by 2 bases and J by 3 bases, leaving 14 bases between them. The CDR3 is 15 residues long. CDR3 DNA sequence: TGTGCCAGCAGTTTAACGAGGGGAGCATTCTACGAGCAGTACTTC. Protein sequence: CASSLTRGAFYEQYF.

The gene calls are TRBV20-1 and TRBJ2-1; tentative D call: TRBD2 (5 bases). Germline V CDR1 and CDR2: DFQATT, SNEGSKA (reference sequence). V lost 2 bases and J 0 bases, leaving 8 bases between the germline ends. The CDR3 is 14 amino acids. Here the CDR3 reads CSARPGFSYNEQFF. The CDR3 DNA is TGCAGTGCTAGACCGGGGTTCTCCTACAATGAGCAGTTCTTC.

In its sample, this clonotype was seen many times. The V gene is TRBV7-8, the J gene TRBJ2-3; D may match TRBD1 or TRBD2 (6 bases each). The V end lost 5 bases, the J end lost 4 bases, and 19 bases lay between the germline ends. Germline CDR1 SGHVS, CDR2 FQNEAQ. The CDR3 sequence is 16 residues long. CDR3 in amino acids: CASSPDGPRGPDTQYF. In DNA form, the CDR3 reads TGTGCCAGCAGCCCAGATGGGCCCCGGGGGCCAGATACGCAGTATTTT.